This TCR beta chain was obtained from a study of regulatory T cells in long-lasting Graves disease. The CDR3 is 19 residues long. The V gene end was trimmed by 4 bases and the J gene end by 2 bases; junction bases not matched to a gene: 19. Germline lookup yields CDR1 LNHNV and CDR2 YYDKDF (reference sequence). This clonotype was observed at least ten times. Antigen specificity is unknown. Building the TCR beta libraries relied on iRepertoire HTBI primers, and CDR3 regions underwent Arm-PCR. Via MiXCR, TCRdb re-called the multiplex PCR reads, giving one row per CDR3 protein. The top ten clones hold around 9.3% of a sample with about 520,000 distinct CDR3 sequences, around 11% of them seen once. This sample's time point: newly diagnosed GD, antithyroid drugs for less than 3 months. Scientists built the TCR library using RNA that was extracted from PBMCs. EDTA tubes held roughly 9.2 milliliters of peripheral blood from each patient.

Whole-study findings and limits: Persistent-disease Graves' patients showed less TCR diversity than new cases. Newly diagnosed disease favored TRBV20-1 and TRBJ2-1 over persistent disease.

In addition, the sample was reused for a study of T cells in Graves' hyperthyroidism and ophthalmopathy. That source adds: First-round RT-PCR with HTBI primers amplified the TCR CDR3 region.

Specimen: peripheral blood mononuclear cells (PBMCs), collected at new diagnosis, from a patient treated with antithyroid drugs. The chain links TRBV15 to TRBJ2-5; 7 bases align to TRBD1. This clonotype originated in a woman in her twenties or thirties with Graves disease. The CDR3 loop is CATSTLPSPGQNRQETQYF. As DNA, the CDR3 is TGTGCCACCAGCACGCTTCCAAGTCCGGGACAGAATCGTCAAGAGACCCAGTACTTC.